Listed below are T cell receptor beta chains from one sample, sequenced in a study of T cell responses to AZD1222 COVID-19 vaccine. Method: immunoSEQ multiplex PCR; TCRdb's copy keeps in-frame clones and lacks some. The table records around 25,000 clones, around 86% of them present only once. The specimen was peripheral blood, collected 28 days after the second AZD1222 dose. These receptor sequences come from an adult who received the AZD1222 COVID-19 vaccine. Both conserved end residues are part of each CDR3. A D gene is named only where the DNA matches it firmly. Size values are once, few and many counts, or a class for expanded clones, and some rows have none.

clone size: -; J gene: TRBJ1-1; V gene: TRBV7-2; D gene: -; CDR3 protein: CASSFGGPEAFF; CDR3 DNA: TGTGCCAGCAGCTTTGGGGGGCCTGAAGCTTTCTTT
clone size: -; J gene: TRBJ2-3; V gene: TRBV2; D gene: TRBD2; CDR3 protein: CASSREGRTDTQYF; CDR3 DNA: TGTGCCAGCAGTCGGGAGGGTCGCACAGATACGCAGTATTTT
clone size: -; J gene: TRBJ2-7; V gene: TRBV10-3; D gene: -; CDR3 protein: CAISPEPYEQYF; CDR3 DNA: TGTGCCATCAGTCCCGAACCCTACGAGCAGTACTTC
clone size: -; J gene: TRBJ2-1; V gene: TRBV2; D gene: TRBD2; CDR3 protein: CASSRLAGSYNEQFF; CDR3 DNA: TGTGCCAGCAGCCGACTAGCGGGTTCTTACAATGAGCAGTTCTTC
clone size: -; J gene: TRBJ2-7; V gene: TRBV5-1; D gene: TRBD2; CDR3 protein: CASSTGLAVYEQYF; CDR3 DNA: TGCGCCAGCAGCACCGGACTAGCGGTCTACGAGCAGTACTTC
clone size: -; J gene: TRBJ2-1; V gene: TRBV30; D gene: -; CDR3 protein: CAWSRVYEQFF; CDR3 DNA: TGTGCCTGGAGCAGGGTCTATGAGCAGTTCTTC
clone size: -; J gene: TRBJ2-6; V gene: TRBV29-1; D gene: -; CDR3 protein: CSVAGGGGANVLTF; CDR3 DNA: TGCAGCGTTGCGGGGGGCGGTGGGGCCAACGTCCTGACTTTC
clone size: -; J gene: TRBJ1-6; V gene: TRBV5-1; D gene: -; CDR3 protein: CASSETLNSPLHF; CDR3 DNA: TGCGCCAGCAGCGAGACACTAAATTCACCCCTCCACTTT
clone size: -; J gene: TRBJ2-1; V gene: TRBV2; D gene: TRBD2; CDR3 protein: CASNTGSSGRAWETNEQFF; CDR3 DNA: TGTGCCAGCAATACGGGATCTAGCGGGAGGGCCTGGGAAACAAATGAGCAGTTCTTC
clone size: -; J gene: TRBJ2-4; V gene: TRBV18; D gene: TRBD2; CDR3 protein: CASSPPISGGGIQYF; CDR3 DNA: TGTGCCAGCTCACCACCTATTAGCGGGGGTGGCATTCAGTACTTC
clone size: -; J gene: TRBJ1-2; V gene: TRBV7-9; D gene: TRBD1; CDR3 protein: CASSFGDRLGGYTF; CDR3 DNA: TGTGCCAGCAGCTTTGGGGACAGGCTCGGTGGCTACACCTTC
clone size: once; J gene: TRBJ2-6; V gene: TRBV10-3; D gene: -; CDR3 protein: CAISVGLSGANVLTF; CDR3 DNA: TGTGCCATCAGTGTCGGCCTCTCTGGGGCCAACGTCCTGACTTTC
clone size: -; J gene: TRBJ1-1; V gene: TRBV4-3; D gene: TRBD1; CDR3 protein: CASSQYQTGGFEAFF; CDR3 DNA: TGCGCCAGCAGCCAATATCAGACAGGGGGCTTTGAAGCTTTCTTT
clone size: -; J gene: TRBJ2-2; V gene: TRBV30; D gene: -; CDR3 protein: CAWSVSGANTGELFF; CDR3 DNA: TGTGCCTGGAGTGTAAGCGGCGCGAACACCGGGGAGCTGTTTTTT
clone size: -; J gene: TRBJ2-1; V gene: TRBV3-1/TRBV3-2; D gene: TRBD2; CDR3 protein: CASSRFGREGHEQFF; CDR3 DNA: TGTGCCAGCAGCAGATTTGGGCGGGAGGGCCATGAGCAGTTCTTC
clone size: -; J gene: TRBJ1-4; V gene: TRBV28; D gene: -; CDR3 protein: CASSVGGEKLFF; CDR3 DNA: TGTGCCAGCAGCGTTGGTGGTGAAAAACTGTTTTTT
clone size: -; J gene: TRBJ1-4; V gene: TRBV30; D gene: -; CDR3 protein: CAWSPPSGEKLFF; CDR3 DNA: TGTGCCTGGAGTCCCCCTTCAGGGGAAAAACTGTTTTTT
clone size: once; J gene: TRBJ2-1; V gene: TRBV7-3; D gene: TRBD2; CDR3 protein: CASSLLAGATYNEQFF; CDR3 DNA: TGTGCCAGCAGCTTATTAGCGGGAGCCACCTACAATGAGCAGTTCTTC
clone size: -; J gene: TRBJ2-6; V gene: TRBV7-2; D gene: -; CDR3 protein: CASSFSSGANVLTF; CDR3 DNA: TGTGCCAGCAGCTTTTCCTCTGGGGCCAACGTCCTGACTTTC
clone size: -; J gene: TRBJ1-2; V gene: TRBV30; D gene: TRBD1; CDR3 protein: CAWSQSWGQGAPPINYGYTF; CDR3 DNA: TGTGCCTGGAGCCAATCGTGGGGACAGGGGGCCCCTCCTATTAACTATGGCTACACCTTC
clone size: -; J gene: TRBJ2-1; V gene: TRBV7-2; D gene: -; CDR3 protein: CASRPRQQYNEQFF; CDR3 DNA: TGTGCCAGCAGACCCCGACAGCAATACAATGAGCAGTTCTTC
clone size: -; J gene: TRBJ2-3; V gene: TRBV9; D gene: TRBD2; CDR3 protein: CASSPLAGLTDTQYF; CDR3 DNA: TGTGCCAGCAGCCCTTTAGCGGGACTCACAGATACGCAGTATTTT
clone size: -; J gene: TRBJ2-3; V gene: TRBV7-2; D gene: TRBD2; CDR3 protein: CASSSGTSASTDTQYF; CDR3 DNA: TGTGCCAGCAGCAGCGGGACTAGCGCTAGCACAGATACGCAGTATTTT
clone size: -; J gene: TRBJ1-2; V gene: TRBV20-1; D gene: -; CDR3 protein: CSASTQYGYTF; CDR3 DNA: TGCAGTGCTAGTACACAGTATGGCTACACCTTC
clone size: -; J gene: TRBJ1-1; V gene: TRBV7-9; D gene: -; CDR3 protein: CASSSTRLAEAFF; CDR3 DNA: TGTGCCAGCAGCTCCACACGGCTCGCTGAAGCTTTCTTT
clone size: few; J gene: TRBJ1-5; V gene: TRBV28; D gene: TRBD1; CDR3 protein: CASSPRQGWEPQHF; CDR3 DNA: TGTGCCAGCAGTCCCAGACAGGGGTGGGAGCCCCAGCATTTT
clone size: -; J gene: TRBJ2-1; V gene: TRBV24-1; D gene: -; CDR3 protein: CATSDFTTGSSYNEQFF; CDR3 DNA: TGTGCCACCAGTGATTTTACAACAGGCAGCTCCTACAATGAGCAGTTCTTC